The clone carrying this TCR beta chain was seen once. This CDR3 spans 16 amino acids. Trimming took 0 bases from V and 5 from J; bases not matched to a gene: 11. Germline-derived CDR1 and CDR2 are SQVTM and ANQGSEA. The data are from a study of blood T cells in healthy people across ages. A J-beta primer mix and a sample-barcoded 5' primer were used in a second PCR of about 7 to 12 cycles. A single record per CDR3 protein comes from TCRdb applying MiXCR to the 5' RACE reads. This table holds roughly 800,000 distinct CDR3 sequences, 58% found once. The sequence was collected from a man aged 30 to 45 in good health. V is TRBV29-1 and J is TRBJ2-5, with 8 bases identical to TRBD1. Sequencing was performed on blood. For the CDR3, the DNA is TGCAGCGTTGAAGATCAGTCCGGGACAGGACGGGAGACCCAGTACTTC. Its protein is CSVEDQSGTGRETQYF. Drawing the rest from reference TRBV29-1 and TRBJ2-5, the complete variable domain is SAVISQKPSRDICQRGTSLTIQCQVDSQVTMMFWYRQQPGQSLTLIATANQGSEATYESGFVIDKFPISRPNLTFSTLTVSNMSPEDSSIYLCSVEDQSGTGRETQYFGPGTRLLVL.